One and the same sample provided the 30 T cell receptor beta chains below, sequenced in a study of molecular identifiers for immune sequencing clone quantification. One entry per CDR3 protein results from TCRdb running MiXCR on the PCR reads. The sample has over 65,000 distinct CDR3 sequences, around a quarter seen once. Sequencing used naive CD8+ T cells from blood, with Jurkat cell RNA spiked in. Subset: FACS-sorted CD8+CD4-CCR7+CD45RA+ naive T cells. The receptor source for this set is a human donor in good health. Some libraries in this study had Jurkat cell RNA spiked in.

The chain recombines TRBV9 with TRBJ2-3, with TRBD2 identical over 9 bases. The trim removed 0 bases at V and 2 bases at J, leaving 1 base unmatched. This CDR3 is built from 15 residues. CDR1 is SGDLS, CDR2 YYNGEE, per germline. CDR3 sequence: CASSVGLAVTDTQYF. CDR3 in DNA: TGTGCCAGCAGCGTAGGACTAGCGGTCACAGATACGCAGTATTTT.

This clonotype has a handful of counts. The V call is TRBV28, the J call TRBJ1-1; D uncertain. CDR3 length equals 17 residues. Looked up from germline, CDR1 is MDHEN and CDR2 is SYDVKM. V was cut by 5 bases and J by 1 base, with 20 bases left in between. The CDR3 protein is CASSLQGIADGNTEAFF. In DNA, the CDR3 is TGTGCCAGCAGTCTACAAGGTATCGCGGACGGGAACACTGAAGCTTTCTTT. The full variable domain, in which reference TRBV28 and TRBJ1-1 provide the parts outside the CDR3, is DVKVTQSSRYLVKRTGEKVFLECVQDMDHENMFWYRQDPGLGLRLIYFSYDVKMKEKGDIPEGYSVSREKKERFSLILESASTNQTSMYLCASSLQGIADGNTEAFFGQGTRLTVV.

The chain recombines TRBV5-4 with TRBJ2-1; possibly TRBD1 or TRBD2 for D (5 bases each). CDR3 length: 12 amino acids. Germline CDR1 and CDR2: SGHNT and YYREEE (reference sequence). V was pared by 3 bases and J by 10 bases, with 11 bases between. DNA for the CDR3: TGTGCCAGCAGCTCCGGGACCAAGGAGCAGTTCTTC. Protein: CASSSGTKEQFF. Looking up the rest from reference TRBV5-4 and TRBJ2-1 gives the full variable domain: ETGVTQSPTHLIKTRGQQVTLRCSSQSGHNTVSWYQQALGQGPQFIFQYYREEENGRGNFPPRFSGLQFPNYSSELNVNALELDDSALYLCASSSGTKEQFFGPGTRLTVL.

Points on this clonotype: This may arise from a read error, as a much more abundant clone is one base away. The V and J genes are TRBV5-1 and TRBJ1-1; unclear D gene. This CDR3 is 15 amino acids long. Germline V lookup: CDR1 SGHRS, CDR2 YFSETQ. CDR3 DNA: TGCGCCAACAGCTTGGTTCCAGACATGAACACTGAAGCTTTCTTT. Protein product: CANSLVPDMNTEAFF.

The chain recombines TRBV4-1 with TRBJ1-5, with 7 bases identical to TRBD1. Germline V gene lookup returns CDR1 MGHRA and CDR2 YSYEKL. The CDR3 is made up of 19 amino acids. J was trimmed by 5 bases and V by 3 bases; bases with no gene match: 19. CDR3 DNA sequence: TGCGCCAGCAGCCACCCAAGCGGTTCTTTCGGGACAGCTGATCAGCCCCAGCATTTT. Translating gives CASSHPSGSFGTADQPQHF.

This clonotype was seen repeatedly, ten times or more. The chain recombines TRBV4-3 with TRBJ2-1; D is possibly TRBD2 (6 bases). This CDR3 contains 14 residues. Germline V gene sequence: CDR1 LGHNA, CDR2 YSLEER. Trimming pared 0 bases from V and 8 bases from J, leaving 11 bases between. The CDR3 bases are TGCGCCAGCAGCCAAGATCTTACGGGGGATGAGCAGTTCTTC. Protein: CASSQDLTGDEQFF.

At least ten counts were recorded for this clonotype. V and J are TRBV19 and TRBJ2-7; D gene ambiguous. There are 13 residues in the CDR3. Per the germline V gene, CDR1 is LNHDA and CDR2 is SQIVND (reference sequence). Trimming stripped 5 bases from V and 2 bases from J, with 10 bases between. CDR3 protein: CASSSTVTYEQYF. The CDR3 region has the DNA TGTGCCAGTAGTTCGACTGTCACCTACGAGCAGTACTTC.

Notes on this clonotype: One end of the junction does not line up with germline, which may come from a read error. CDR3 bases: TGCAGCGCTGAAGCCCAAACGGGGGAGCTGTTTTTT. This sequence encodes CSAEAQTGELFF. The V call is TRBV29-1, the J call TRBJ2-2; D is undetermined. The CDR3 spans 12 residues. Germline-derived CDR1 and CDR2 are SQVTM and ANQGSEA.

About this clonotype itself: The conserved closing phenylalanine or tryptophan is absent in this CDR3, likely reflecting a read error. The CDR3 region has the DNA TGCACCAGCAGCTTGAACTACTACGAGCAGTACTAC. Its protein is CTSSLNYYEQYY. The J gene is TRBJ2-7, the V gene TRBV5-1; D unclear. The CDR3 runs 12 residues. Germline values: CDR1 SGHRS, CDR2 YFSETQ.

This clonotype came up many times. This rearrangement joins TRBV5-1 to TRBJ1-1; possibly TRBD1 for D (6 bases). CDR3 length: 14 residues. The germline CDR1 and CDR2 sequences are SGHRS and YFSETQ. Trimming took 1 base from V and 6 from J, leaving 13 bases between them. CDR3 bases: TGCGCCAGCAGCTTGTTACAGGGCCCCCCTGAAGCTTTCTTT. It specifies CASSLLQGPPEAFF.

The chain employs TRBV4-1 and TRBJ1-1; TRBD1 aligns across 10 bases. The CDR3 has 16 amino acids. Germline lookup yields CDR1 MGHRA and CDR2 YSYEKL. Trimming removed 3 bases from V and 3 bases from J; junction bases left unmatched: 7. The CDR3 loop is CASSHRDRGGYTEAFF. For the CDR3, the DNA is TGCGCCAGCAGCCACCGGGACAGGGGAGGGTACACTGAAGCTTTCTTT.

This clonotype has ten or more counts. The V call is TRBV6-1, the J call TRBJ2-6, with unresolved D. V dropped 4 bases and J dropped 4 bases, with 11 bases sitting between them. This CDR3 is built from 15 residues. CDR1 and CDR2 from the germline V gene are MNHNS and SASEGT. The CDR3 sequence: CASSVTTGGANVLTF. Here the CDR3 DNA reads TGTGCCAGCAGTGTTACTACTGGCGGGGCCAACGTCCTGACTTTC.

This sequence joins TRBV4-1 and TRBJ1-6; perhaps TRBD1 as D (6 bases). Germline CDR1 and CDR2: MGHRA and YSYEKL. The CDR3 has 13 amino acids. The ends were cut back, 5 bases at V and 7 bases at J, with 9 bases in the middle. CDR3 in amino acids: CASSYTGNSPLHF. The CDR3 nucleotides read TGCGCCAGCAGCTACACAGGGAATTCACCCCTCCACTTT.

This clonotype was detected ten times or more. CDR3 loop: CASSNPGNNYGYTF. The DNA for the CDR3 is TGCGCCAGCAGTAATCCAGGGAATAACTATGGCTACACCTTC. The chain recombines TRBV5-1 with TRBJ1-2, with D tentatively TRBD1 (5 bases). The germline V and J ends were trimmed by 5 bases and 1 base, with 12 bases remaining between them. Germline V gene lookup returns CDR1 SGHRS and CDR2 YFSETQ. This CDR3 comprises 14 residues.

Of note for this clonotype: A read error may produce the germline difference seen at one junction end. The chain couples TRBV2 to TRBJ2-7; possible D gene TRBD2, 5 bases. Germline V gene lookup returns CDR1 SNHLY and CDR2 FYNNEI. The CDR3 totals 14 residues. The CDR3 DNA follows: TGTGCCTGCAGCGGCTTGGACCCCTCCTACGCGCAGTACTTC. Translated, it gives CACSGLDPSYAQYF.

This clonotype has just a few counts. This CDR3 is CASSSQQGVYGYTF. The DNA of the CDR3 is TGTGCCAGCAGTTCCCAACAGGGTGTCTATGGCTACACCTTC. J is TRBJ1-2 and V is TRBV27; D perhaps matches TRBD1 (6 bases). The germline gives CDR1 MNHEY, CDR2 SMNVEV (reference sequence). The CDR3 consists of 14 residues. V lost 4 bases and J lost 4, with 13 bases in between.

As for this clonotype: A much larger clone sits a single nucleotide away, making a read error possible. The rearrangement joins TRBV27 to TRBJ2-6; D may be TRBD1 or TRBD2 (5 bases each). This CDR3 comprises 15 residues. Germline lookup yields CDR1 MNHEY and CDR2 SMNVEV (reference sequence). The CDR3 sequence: CASSSVGFGADVLTF. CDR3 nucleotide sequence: TGTGCCAGCAGTTCCGTGGGCTTCGGGGCCGACGTCCTGACTTTC. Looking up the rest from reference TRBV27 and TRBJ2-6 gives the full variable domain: EAQVTQNPRYLITVTGKKLTVTCSQNMNHEYMSWYRQDPGLGLRQIYYSMNVEVTDKGDVPEGYKVSRKEKRNFPLILESPSPNQTSLYFCASSSVGFGADVLTFGAGSRLTVL.

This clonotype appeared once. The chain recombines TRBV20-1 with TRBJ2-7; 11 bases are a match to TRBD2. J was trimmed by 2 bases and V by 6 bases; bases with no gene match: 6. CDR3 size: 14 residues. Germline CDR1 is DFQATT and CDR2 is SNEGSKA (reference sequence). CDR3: CSAAGTSGPYEQYF. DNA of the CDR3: TGCAGTGCGGCCGGGACTAGCGGACCCTACGAGCAGTACTTC.

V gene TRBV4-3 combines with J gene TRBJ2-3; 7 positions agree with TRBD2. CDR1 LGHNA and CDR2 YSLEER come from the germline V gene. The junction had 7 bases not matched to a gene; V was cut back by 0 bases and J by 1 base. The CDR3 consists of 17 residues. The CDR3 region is CASSQDAGAGGTDTQYF. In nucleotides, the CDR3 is TGCGCCAGCAGCCAAGACGCGGGCGCGGGGGGCACAGATACGCAGTATTTT.

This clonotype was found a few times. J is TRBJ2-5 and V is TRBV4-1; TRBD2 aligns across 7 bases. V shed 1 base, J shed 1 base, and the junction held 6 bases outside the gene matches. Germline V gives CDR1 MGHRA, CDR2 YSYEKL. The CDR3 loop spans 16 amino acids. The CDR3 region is CASSQAASGSQETQYF. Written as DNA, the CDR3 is TGCGCCAGCAGCCAAGCGGCTAGCGGATCCCAAGAGACCCAGTACTTC.

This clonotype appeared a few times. The CDR3 DNA sequence: TGTGCCAGCAGCCTCGGTGACTACCTAGCAGATACGCAGTATTTT. The encoded protein is CASSLGDYLADTQYF. The chain couples TRBV6-6 to TRBJ2-3; TRBD2 might be the D (5 bases). The CDR3 spans 15 residues. CDR1 and CDR2 from the germline V gene are MNHNY and SVGAGI (reference sequence). The germline V and J ends were trimmed by 6 bases and 4 bases, with 17 bases remaining between them.

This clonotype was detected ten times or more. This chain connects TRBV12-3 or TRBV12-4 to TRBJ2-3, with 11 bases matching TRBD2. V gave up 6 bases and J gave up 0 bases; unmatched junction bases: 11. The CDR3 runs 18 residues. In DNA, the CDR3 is TGTGCCAGCAGCCTTTCGCCCGGGACTAGCGGTAGCACAGATACGCAGTATTTT. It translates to CASSLSPGTSGSTDTQYF.

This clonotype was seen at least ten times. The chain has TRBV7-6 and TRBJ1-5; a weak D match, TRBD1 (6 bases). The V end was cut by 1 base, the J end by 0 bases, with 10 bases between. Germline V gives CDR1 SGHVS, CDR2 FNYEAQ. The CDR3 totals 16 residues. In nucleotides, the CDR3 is TGTGCCAGCAGCTTAGGAGGACAGTTTAGCAATCAGCCCCAGCATTTT. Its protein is CASSLGGQFSNQPQHF.

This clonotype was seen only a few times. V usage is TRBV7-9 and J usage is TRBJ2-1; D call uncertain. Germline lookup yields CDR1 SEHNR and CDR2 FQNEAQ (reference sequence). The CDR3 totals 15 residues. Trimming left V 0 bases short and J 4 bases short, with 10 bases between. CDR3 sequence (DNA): TGTGCCAGCAGCTTAGCAGACCCCAGTTACAATGAGCAGTTCTTC. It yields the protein CASSLADPSYNEQFF.

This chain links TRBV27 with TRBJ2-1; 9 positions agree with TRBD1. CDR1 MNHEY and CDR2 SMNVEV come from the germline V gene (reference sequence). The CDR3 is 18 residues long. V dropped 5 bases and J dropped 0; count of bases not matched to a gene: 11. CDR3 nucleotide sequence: TGTGCCAGCAGTCCAATACACAGGGGGCGAAGCTCCTACAATGAGCAGTTCTTC. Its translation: CASSPIHRGRSSYNEQFF.

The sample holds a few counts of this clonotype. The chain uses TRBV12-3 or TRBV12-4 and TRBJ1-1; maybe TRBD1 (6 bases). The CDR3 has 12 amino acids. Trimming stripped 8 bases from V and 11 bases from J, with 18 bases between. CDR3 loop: CASALGGGAAFF. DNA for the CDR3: TGTGCCAGCGCGTTGGGGGGGGGGGCCGCTTTCTTT.

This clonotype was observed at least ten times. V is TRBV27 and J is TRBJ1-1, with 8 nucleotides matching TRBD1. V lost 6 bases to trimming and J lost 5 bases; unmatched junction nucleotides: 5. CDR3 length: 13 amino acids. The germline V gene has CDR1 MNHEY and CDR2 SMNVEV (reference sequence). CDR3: CASRPGQGTEAFF. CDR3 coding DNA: TGTGCCAGCAGACCAGGACAGGGAACTGAAGCTTTCTTT.

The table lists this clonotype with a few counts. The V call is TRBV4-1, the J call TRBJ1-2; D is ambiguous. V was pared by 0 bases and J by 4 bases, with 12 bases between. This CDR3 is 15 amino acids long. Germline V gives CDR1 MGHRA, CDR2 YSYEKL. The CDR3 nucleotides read TGCGCCAGCAGCCAAGATCAGAAGGTAACCTATGGCTACACCTTC. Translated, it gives CASSQDQKVTYGYTF.

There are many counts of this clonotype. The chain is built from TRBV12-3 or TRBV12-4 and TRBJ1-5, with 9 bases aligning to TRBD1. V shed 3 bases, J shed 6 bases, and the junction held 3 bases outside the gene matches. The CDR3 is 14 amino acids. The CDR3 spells CASSFLQGAQPQHF. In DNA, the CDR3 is TGTGCCAGCAGTTTTTTACAGGGGGCTCAGCCCCAGCATTTT.

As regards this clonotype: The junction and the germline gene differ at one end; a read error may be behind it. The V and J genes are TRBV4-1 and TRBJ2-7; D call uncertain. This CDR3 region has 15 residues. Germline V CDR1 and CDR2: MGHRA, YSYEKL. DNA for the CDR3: TGCGCCAGCCGCCACCCGACCGGACCGGTTGGCGAGCAGTACTTC. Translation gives CASRHPTGPVGEQYF.